This T cell receptor beta chain was documented in a study of blood T cell repertoires in COVID-19. The V and J ends lost 4 bases and 4 bases, in that order; junction bases with no gene match: 8. This CDR3 spans 18 amino acids. Germline lookup yields CDR1 LGHNA and CDR2 YSLEER. TCRdb's copy holds only in-frame clones and misses some; the assay was immunoSEQ multiplex PCR. Of around 200,000 clones in the sample, around 83% were seen once. The source is a middle-aged man with active or convalescent COVID-19. The chain links TRBV4-3 to TRBJ2-3; the match to TRBD2 covers 16 bases. Sequenced: peripheral blood. CDR3 amino acids: CASSPTGLAGGVADTQYF. As DNA, the CDR3 is TGCGCCAGCAGCCCAACGGGACTAGCGGGGGGGGTGGCAGATACGCAGTATTTT.